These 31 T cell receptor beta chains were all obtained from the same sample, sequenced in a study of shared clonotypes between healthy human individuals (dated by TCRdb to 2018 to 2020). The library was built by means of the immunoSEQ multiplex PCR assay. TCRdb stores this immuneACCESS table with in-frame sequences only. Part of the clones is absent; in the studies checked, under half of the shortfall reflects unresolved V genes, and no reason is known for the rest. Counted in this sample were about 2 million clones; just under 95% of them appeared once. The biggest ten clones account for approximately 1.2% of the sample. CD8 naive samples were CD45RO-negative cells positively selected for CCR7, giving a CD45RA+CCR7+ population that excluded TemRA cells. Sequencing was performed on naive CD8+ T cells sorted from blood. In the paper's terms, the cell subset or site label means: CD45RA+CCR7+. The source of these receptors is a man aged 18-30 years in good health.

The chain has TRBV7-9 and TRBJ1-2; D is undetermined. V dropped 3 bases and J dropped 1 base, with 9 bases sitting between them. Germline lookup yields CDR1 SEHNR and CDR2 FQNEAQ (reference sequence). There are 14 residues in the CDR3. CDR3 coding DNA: TGTGCCAGCAGCTTCGAGACAAATAACTATGGCTACACCTTC. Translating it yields CASSFETNNYGYTF. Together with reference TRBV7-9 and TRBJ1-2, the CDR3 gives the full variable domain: DTGVSQNPRHKITKRGQNVTFRCDPISEHNRLYWYRQTLGQGPEFLTYFQNEAQLEKSRLLSDRFSAERPKGSFSTLEIQRTEQGDSAMYLCASSFETNNYGYTFGSGTRLTVV.

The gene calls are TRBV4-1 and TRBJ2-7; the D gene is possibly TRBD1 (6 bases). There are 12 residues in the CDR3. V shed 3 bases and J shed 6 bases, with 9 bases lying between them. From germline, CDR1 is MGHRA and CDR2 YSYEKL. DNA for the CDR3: TGCGCCAGCAGCCACGTCAGGGGCGAGCAGTACTTC. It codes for CASSHVRGEQYF.

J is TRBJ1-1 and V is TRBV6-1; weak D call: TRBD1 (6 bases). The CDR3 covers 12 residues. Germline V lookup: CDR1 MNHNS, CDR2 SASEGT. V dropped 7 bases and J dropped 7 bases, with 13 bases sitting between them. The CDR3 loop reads CASTPRGLEAFF. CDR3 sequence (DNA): TGTGCCAGCACTCCCAGGGGTCTTGAAGCTTTCTTT.

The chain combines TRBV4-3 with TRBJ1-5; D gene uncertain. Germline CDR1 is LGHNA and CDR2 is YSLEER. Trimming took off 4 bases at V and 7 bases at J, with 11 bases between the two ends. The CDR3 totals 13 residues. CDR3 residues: CASSRTLDQPQHF. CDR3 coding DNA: TGCGCCAGCAGCCGAACCCTAGACCAGCCCCAGCATTTT.

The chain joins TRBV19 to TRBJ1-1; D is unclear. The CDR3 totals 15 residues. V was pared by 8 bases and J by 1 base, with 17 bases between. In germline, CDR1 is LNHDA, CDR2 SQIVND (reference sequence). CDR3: CASQIWTAGNTEAFF. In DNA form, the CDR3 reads TGTGCCAGTCAAATTTGGACGGCAGGGAACACTGAAGCTTTCTTT. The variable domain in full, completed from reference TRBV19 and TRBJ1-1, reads DGGITQSPKYLFRKEGQNVTLSCEQNLNHDAMYWYRQDPGQGLRLIYYSQIVNDFQKGDIAEGYSVSREKKESFPLTVTSAQKNPTAFYLCASQIWTAGNTEAFFGQGTRLTVV.

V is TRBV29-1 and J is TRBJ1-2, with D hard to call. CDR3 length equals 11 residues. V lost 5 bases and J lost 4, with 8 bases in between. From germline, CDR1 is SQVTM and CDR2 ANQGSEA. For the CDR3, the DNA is TGCAGCGTTTTAGGACTCTATGGCTACACCTTC. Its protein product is CSVLGLYGYTF.

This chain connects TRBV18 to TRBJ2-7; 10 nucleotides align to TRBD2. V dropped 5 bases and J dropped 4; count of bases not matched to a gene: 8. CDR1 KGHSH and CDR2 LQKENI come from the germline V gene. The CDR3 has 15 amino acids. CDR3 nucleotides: TGTGCCAGCTCAGGGCTAGCGGGAGTTAGGTACGAGCAGTACTTC. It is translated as CASSGLAGVRYEQYF.

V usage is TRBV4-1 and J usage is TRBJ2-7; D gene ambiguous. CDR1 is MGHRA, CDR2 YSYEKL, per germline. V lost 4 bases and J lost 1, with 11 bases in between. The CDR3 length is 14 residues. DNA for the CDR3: TGCGCCAGCAGCCTACTTCCCGATTCCTACGAGCAGTACTTC. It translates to CASSLLPDSYEQYF.

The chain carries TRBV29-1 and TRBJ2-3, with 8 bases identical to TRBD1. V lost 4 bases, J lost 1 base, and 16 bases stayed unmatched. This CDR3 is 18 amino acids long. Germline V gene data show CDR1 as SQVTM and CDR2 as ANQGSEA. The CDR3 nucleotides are TGCAGCGTTGGCGGGCTGGCCACGACAGGGGAGGGCACAGATACGCAGTATTTT. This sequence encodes CSVGGLATTGEGTDTQYF.

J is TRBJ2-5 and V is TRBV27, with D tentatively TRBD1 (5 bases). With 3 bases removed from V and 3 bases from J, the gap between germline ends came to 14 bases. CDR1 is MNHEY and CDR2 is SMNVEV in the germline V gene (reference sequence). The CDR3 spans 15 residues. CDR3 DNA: TGTGCCAGCAGTTTTGGGCCAGGGAATAAAGAGACCCAGTACTTC. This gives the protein CASSFGPGNKETQYF.

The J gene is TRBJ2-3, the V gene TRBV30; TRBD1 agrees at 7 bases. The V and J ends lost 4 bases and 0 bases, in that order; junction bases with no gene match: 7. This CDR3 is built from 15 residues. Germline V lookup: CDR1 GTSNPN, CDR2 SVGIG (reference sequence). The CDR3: CAWILTGVSTDTQYF. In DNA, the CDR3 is TGTGCCTGGATATTAACAGGGGTTAGCACAGATACGCAGTATTTT.

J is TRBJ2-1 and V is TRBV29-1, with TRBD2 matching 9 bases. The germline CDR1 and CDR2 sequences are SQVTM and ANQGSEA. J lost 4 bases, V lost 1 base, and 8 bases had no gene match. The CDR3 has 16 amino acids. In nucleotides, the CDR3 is TGCAGCGTTGAAGGGTCCCACAGCGGGAGGTACAATGAGCAGTTCTTC. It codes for CSVEGSHSGRYNEQFF.

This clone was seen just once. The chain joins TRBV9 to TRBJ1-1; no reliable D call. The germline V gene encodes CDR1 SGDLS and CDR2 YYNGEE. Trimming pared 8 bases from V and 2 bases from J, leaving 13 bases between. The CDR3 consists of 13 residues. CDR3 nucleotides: TGTGCCAGTTCGTATCTAATTAACACTGAAGCTTTCTTT. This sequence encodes CASSYLINTEAFF.

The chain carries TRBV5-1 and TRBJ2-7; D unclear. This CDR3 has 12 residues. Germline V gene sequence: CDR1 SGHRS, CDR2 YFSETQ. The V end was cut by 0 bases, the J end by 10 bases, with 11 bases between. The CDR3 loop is CASSLAGAPQYF. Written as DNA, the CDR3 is TGCGCCAGCAGCTTGGCCGGTGCTCCCCAGTACTTC. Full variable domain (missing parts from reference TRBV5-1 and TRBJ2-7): KAGVTQTPRYLIKTRGQQVTLSCSPISGHRSVSWYQQTPGQGLQFLFEYFSETQRNKGNFPGRFSGRQFSNSRSEMNVSTLELGDSALYLCASSLAGAPQYFGPGTRLTVT.

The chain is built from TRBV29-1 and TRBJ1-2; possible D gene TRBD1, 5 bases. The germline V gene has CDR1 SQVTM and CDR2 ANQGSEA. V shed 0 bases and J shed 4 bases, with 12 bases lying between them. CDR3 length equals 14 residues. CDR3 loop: CSVEEGGVGYGYTF. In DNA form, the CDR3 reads TGCAGCGTTGAAGAAGGAGGGGTAGGCTATGGCTACACCTTC.

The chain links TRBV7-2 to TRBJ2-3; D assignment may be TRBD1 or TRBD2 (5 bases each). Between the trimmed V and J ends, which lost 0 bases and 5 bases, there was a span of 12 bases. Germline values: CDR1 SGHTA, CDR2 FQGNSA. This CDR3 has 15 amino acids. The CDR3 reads CASSLAGPLLDTQYF. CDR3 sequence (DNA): TGTGCCAGCAGCTTAGCGGGACCCCTTCTAGATACGCAGTATTTT.

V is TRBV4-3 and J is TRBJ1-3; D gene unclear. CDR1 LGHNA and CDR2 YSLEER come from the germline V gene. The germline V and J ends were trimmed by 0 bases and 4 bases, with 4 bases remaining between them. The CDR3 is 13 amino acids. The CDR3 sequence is CASSQDHGNTIYF. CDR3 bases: TGCGCCAGCAGCCAAGATCACGGAAACACCATATATTTT.

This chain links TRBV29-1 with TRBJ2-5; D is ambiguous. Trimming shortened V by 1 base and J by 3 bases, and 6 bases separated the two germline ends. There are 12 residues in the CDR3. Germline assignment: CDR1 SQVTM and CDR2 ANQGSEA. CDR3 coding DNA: TGCAGCGTTGAAGGATCCGAAGAGACCCAGTACTTC. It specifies CSVEGSEETQYF.

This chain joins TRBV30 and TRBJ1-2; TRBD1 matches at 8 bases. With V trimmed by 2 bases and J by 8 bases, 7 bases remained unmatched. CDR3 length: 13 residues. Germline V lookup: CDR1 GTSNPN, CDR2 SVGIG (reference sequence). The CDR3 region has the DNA TGTGCCTGGAGTTATACGACAGGGGACGGCTACACCTTC. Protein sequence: CAWSYTTGDGYTF.

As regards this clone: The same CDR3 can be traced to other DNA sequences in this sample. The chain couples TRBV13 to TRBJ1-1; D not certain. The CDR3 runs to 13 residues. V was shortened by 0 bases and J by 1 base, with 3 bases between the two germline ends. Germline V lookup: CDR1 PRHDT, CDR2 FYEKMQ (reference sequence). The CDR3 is CASSLGWNTEAFF. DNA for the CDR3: TGTGCCAGCAGCTTAGGGTGGAACACTGAAGCTTTCTTT.

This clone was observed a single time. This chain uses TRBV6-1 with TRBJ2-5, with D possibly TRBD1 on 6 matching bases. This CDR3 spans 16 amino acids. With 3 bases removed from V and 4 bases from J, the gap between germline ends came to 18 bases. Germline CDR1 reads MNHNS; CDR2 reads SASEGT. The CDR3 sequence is CASSDPPGQGRETQYF. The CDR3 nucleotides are TGTGCCAGCAGTGACCCCCCGGGACAAGGGCGAGAGACCCAGTACTTC.

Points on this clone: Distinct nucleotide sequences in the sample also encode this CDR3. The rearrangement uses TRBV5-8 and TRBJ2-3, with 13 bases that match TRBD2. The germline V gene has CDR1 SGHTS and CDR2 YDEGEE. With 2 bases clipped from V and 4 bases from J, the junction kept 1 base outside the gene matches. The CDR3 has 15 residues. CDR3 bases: TGTGCCAGCAGCTTCGGGACTAGCGGGGCAGATACGCAGTATTTT. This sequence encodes CASSFGTSGADTQYF. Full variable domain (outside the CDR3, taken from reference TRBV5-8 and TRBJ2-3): EAGVTQSPTHLIKTRGQQATLRCSPISGHTSVYWYQQALGLGLQFLLWYDEGEERNRGNFPPRFSGRQFPNYSSELNVNALELEDSALYLCASSFGTSGADTQYFGPGTRLTVL.

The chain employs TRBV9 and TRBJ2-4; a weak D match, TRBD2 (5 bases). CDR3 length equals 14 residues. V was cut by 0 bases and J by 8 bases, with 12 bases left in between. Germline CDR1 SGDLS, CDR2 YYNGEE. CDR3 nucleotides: TGTGCCAGCAGCGTAGTGGGTGGAGGCGACATTCAGTACTTC. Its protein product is CASSVVGGGDIQYF. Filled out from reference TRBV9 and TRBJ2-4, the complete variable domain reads DSGVTQTPKHLITATGQRVTLRCSPRSGDLSVYWYQQSLDQGLQFLIQYYNGEERAKGNILERFSAQQFPDLHSELNLSSLELGDSALYFCASSVVGGGDIQYFGAGTRLSVL.

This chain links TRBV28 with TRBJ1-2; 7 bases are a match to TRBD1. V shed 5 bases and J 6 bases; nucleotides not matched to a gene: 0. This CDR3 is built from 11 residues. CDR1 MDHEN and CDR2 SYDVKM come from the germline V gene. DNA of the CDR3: TGTGCCAGCAGTGACAGGGATGGCTACACCTTC. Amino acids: CASSDRDGYTF.

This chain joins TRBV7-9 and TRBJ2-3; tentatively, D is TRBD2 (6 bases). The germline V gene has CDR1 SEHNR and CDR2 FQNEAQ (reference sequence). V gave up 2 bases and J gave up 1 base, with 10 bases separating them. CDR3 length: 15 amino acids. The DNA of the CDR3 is TGTGCCAGCAGCTTAAAGGCTAGCGGCACAGATACGCAGTATTTT. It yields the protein CASSLKASGTDTQYF.

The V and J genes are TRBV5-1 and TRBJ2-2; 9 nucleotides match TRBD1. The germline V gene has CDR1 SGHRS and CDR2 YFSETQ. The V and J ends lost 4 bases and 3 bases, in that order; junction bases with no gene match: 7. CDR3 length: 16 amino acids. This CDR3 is CASSKGTGRDTGELFF. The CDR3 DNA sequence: TGCGCCAGCAGCAAGGGGACAGGGAGGGACACCGGGGAGCTGTTTTTT. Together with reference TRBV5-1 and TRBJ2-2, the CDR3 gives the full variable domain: KAGVTQTPRYLIKTRGQQVTLSCSPISGHRSVSWYQQTPGQGLQFLFEYFSETQRNKGNFPGRFSGRQFSNSRSEMNVSTLELGDSALYLCASSKGTGRDTGELFFGEGSRLTVL.

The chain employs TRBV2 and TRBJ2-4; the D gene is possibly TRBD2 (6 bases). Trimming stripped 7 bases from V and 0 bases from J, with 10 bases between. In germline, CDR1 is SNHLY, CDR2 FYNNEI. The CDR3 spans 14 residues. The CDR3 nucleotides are TGTGCCAGCACCCCGGGACTAGCCAAAAACATTCAGTACTTC. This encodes CASTPGLAKNIQYF.

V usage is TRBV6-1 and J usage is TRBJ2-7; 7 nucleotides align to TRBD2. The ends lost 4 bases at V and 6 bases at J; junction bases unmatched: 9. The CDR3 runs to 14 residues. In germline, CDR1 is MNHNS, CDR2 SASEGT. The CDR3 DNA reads TGTGCCAGCAGTGCCGTAACTTCGGGGGGCGAGCAGTACTTC. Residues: CASSAVTSGGEQYF.

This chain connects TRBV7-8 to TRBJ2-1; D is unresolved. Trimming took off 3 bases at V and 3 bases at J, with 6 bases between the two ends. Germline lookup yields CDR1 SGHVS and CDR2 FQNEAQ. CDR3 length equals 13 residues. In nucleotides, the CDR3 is TGTGCCAGCAGCTTGGACCACTACAATGAGCAGTTCTTC. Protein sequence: CASSLDHYNEQFF.

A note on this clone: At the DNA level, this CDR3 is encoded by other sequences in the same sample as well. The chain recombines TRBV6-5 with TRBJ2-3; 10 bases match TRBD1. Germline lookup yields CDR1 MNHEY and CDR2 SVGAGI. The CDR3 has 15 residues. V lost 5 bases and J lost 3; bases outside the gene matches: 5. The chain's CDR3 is CASSLTGGLTDTQYF. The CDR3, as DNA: TGTGCCAGCAGTCTGACAGGGGGCCTTACAGATACGCAGTATTTT.

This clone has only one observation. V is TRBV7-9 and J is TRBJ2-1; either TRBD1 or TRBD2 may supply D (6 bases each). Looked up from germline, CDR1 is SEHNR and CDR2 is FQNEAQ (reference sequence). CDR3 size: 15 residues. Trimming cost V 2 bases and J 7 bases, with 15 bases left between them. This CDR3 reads CASSLSGGARNEQFF. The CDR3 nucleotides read TGTGCCAGCAGCTTATCCGGGGGCGCCCGGAATGAGCAGTTCTTC.